These 29 T cell receptor beta chains were sequenced from one sample in a study of cytomegalovirus exposure and HLA in healthy donors. Researchers ran the PCR with 60 Vbeta and 13 Jbeta primers. Assay used: immunoSEQ multiplex PCR; TCRdb lists only in-frame clones, some missing. The data show about 140,000 clones, 60% to 80% seen once. Material for sequencing was PBMCs. All receptors derive from a man younger than 45 in good health and CMV-seronegative.

This chain connects TRBV6-4 to TRBJ1-2; no definite D call. Looked up from germline, CDR1 is MRHNA and CDR2 is SNTAGT. The CDR3 length is 11 residues. The V end was cut by 0 bases, the J end by 11 bases, with 7 bases between. The CDR3 protein is CASSDSRLYTF. The CDR3 coding sequence is TGTGCCAGCAGTGACTCGAGACTGTACACCTTC.

V gene TRBV5-8 combines with J gene TRBJ2-1; 10 bases are shared with TRBD2. V shed 4 bases and J 0 bases; nucleotides not matched to a gene: 7. The CDR3 spans 17 residues. Germline V gene lookup returns CDR1 SGHTS and CDR2 YDEGEE. Written as DNA, the CDR3 is TGTGCCAGCAGCACGAGGACTAGCGGATTCTCCTACAATGAGCAGTTCTTC. It specifies CASSTRTSGFSYNEQFF.

The chain carries TRBV7-9 and TRBJ2-7, with 8 bases matching TRBD2. V was clipped by 2 bases and J by 2 bases; unmatched bases: 11. Per the germline V gene, CDR1 is SEHNR and CDR2 is FQNEAQ (reference sequence). The CDR3 runs to 17 residues. CDR3 region: CASSLYRLAGFAYEQYF. CDR3 bases: TGTGCCAGCAGCTTATACCGGCTAGCGGGCTTTGCCTACGAGCAGTACTTC.

This clone occurred a few times. The rearrangement joins TRBV19 to TRBJ1-4, with a weak D call TRBD1 (6 bases). CDR3 length equals 13 residues. In germline, CDR1 is LNHDA, CDR2 SQIVND (reference sequence). Trimming removed 5 bases from V and 7 bases from J, with 11 bases in between. For the CDR3, the DNA is TGTGCCAGTAGTCATCAGGGGATTGAAAAACTGTTTTTT. Amino acids: CASSHQGIEKLFF. The complete variable domain, with remaining parts taken from reference TRBV19 and TRBJ1-4, reads DGGITQSPKYLFRKEGQNVTLSCEQNLNHDAMYWYRQDPGQGLRLIYYSQIVNDFQKGDIAEGYSVSREKKESFPLTVTSAQKNPTAFYLCASSHQGIEKLFFGSGTQLSVL.

The J gene is TRBJ2-3, the V gene TRBV27, with a weak D call TRBD2 (7 bases). CDR1 and CDR2 from the germline V gene are MNHEY and SMNVEV (reference sequence). Trimming removed 5 bases at V and 2 bases at J, with 20 bases between. The CDR3 runs to 17 residues. DNA of the CDR3: TGTGCCAGCAGTCCTCGCGGGGGACAAAAATACACAGATACGCAGTATTTT. Translation: CASSPRGGQKYTDTQYF.

The chain joins TRBV28 to TRBJ2-7; D possibly corresponds to TRBD2 (5 bases). V dropped 3 bases and J dropped 1 base, with 16 bases sitting between them. Germline CDR1 and CDR2: MDHEN and SYDVKM. The CDR3 loop spans 16 amino acids. For the CDR3, the DNA is TGTGCCAGCAGTTTCGACCTCGTTGGACTTTCCTACGAGCAGTACTTC. Its translation: CASSFDLVGLSYEQYF.

The V and J genes are TRBV5-6 and TRBJ2-7, with 7 bases aligning to TRBD1. The CDR3 has 13 amino acids. The trim removed 4 bases at V and 3 bases at J, leaving 4 bases unmatched. Germline CDR1 is SGHDT and CDR2 is YYEEEE. CDR3 residues: CASSPGTVYEQYF. The CDR3 nucleotides are TGTGCCAGCAGCCCCGGGACAGTCTACGAGCAGTACTTC.

This chain uses TRBV7-9 with TRBJ2-5; TRBD2 is a possible D gene (5 bases). CDR3 size: 14 residues. Germline CDR1 is SEHNR and CDR2 is FQNEAQ (reference sequence). Trimming left V 6 bases short and J 4 bases short, with 15 bases between. The CDR3 loop reads CASRVVEAGETQYF. CDR3 coding DNA: TGTGCCAGCAGAGTGGTAGAGGCGGGAGAGACCCAGTACTTC. Full variable domain (remainder filled in from reference TRBV7-9 and TRBJ2-5): DTGVSQNPRHKITKRGQNVTFRCDPISEHNRLYWYRQTLGQGPEFLTYFQNEAQLEKSRLLSDRFSAERPKGSFSTLEIQRTEQGDSAMYLCASRVVEAGETQYFGPGTRLLVL.

CDR3 region: CASSAGLLLHEQYF. The CDR3 DNA is TGTGCCAGTAGTGCGGGACTTCTCCTCCACGAGCAGTACTTC. The chain combines TRBV19 with TRBJ2-7; tentative D call: TRBD2 (6 bases). The CDR3 loop spans 14 amino acids. Germline assignment: CDR1 LNHDA and CDR2 SQIVND (reference sequence). V lost 5 bases and J 5 bases, leaving 16 bases between the germline ends.

The chain employs TRBV9 and TRBJ2-5; 7 positions agree with TRBD2. In germline, CDR1 is SGDLS, CDR2 YYNGEE. Losses at the gene ends were 4 bases for V and 5 bases for J; bases not matched to a gene: 11. The CDR3 spans 15 residues. CDR3 in amino acids: CASSPEGTGGETQYF. CDR3 DNA sequence: TGTGCCAGCAGCCCGGAGGGCACCGGGGGGGAGACCCAGTACTTC.

This chain joins TRBV21-1 and TRBJ2-7; TRBD2 is the table's D call, not checked against the DNA. TRBV21-1 is deemed a pseudogene. There are 15 residues in the CDR3. Here the CDR3 DNA reads TGTGCCAGCAGCAAACTGTGGACTAGCGCGAAACTTAGGTACTTC. This encodes CASSKLWTSAKLRYF.

J is TRBJ1-4 and V is TRBV19; D gene unclear. Looked up from germline, CDR1 is LNHDA and CDR2 is SQIVND (reference sequence). The V gene lost 6 bases and the J gene lost 0 bases, with 11 bases spanning the gap. This CDR3 spans 15 amino acids. This CDR3 reads CASSFHIATNEKLFF. CDR3 bases: TGTGCCAGTAGCTTCCACATCGCAACTAATGAAAAACTGTTTTTT.

The rearrangement joins TRBV20-1 to TRBJ2-7, with D possibly matching TRBD2 (5 bases). Germline V gene lookup returns CDR1 DFQATT and CDR2 SNEGSKA (reference sequence). This CDR3 region has 11 residues. The V end lost 5 bases, the J end lost 6 bases, and 11 bases lay between the germline ends. CDR3 sequence: CSAPTSGEQYF. The CDR3 DNA follows: TGCAGTGCTCCCACCAGCGGCGAGCAGTACTTC.

The sample holds one count of this clone. The chain employs TRBV28 and TRBJ2-3, with 7 positions matching TRBD2. Trimming took 6 bases from V and 4 from J; bases not matched to a gene: 13. Germline-derived CDR1 and CDR2 are MDHEN and SYDVKM. This CDR3 spans 16 amino acids. The CDR3 sequence: CASRPPSGNRADTQYF. In DNA form, the CDR3 reads TGTGCCAGCAGACCCCCTAGCGGCAATCGGGCAGATACGCAGTATTTT.

The chain joins TRBV28 to TRBJ1-2; possibly TRBD1 for D (6 bases). V dropped 10 bases and J dropped 1 base, with 25 bases sitting between them. CDR1 is MDHEN and CDR2 is SYDVKM in the germline V gene. The CDR3 is 17 residues long. The CDR3 nucleotides are TGTGCCACCCTCCAACCCTCAGGGGTAGGAGGTAACTATGGCTACACCTTC. Residues: CATLQPSGVGGNYGYTF.

A remark on this clone: Germline is not matched at one junction end, which may reflect a read error. The chain couples TRBV6-6 to TRBJ2-3; a weak D match, TRBD1 (7 bases). Germline V gene data show CDR1 as MNHNY and CDR2 as SVGAGI (reference sequence). This CDR3 has 15 residues. This CDR3 is CASSARLGGTDTQYF. CDR3 DNA: TGTGCCAGCAGTGCCAGACTAGGGGGCACGGATACGCAGTATTTT.

V and J are TRBV11-2 and TRBJ2-3; D not certain. CDR1 SGHAT and CDR2 FQNNGV come from the germline V gene. Trimming removed 1 base from V and 12 bases from J, with 8 bases in between. The CDR3 totals 11 residues. Here the CDR3 reads CASSLGRGQYF. DNA of the CDR3: TGTGCCAGCAGCTTAGGTCGAGGACAGTATTTT.

In this sample, this clone turned up once. The sample carries other DNA sequences with the same CDR3. The gene calls are TRBV29-1 and TRBJ1-4, with D perhaps matching TRBD1 (6 bases). The CDR3 is 13 amino acids. Trimming took off 8 bases at V and 8 bases at J, with 18 bases between the two ends. The germline V gene encodes CDR1 SQVTM and CDR2 ANQGSEA. Here the CDR3 DNA reads TGCAGCACCCGAGGGGGGGCAGGGGAAAAACTGTTTTTT. Protein: CSTRGGAGEKLFF.

Only a few counts were recorded for this clone. V usage is TRBV5-1 and J usage is TRBJ2-7; TRBD1 agrees at 10 bases. CDR1 is SGHRS, CDR2 YFSETQ, per germline. The CDR3 is made up of 14 amino acids. V was clipped by 4 bases and J by 5 bases; unmatched bases: 6. CDR3: CASSPGDRGNEQYF. DNA for the CDR3: TGCGCCAGCAGCCCGGGGGACAGGGGAAACGAGCAGTACTTC.

The chain combines TRBV5-1 with TRBJ2-5; 9 nucleotides line up with TRBD2. Per the germline V gene, CDR1 is SGHRS and CDR2 is YFSETQ. V shed 2 bases and J 0 bases; nucleotides not matched to a gene: 11. The CDR3 runs to 18 residues. The CDR3 loop is CASSFAGLARGDQETQYF. The CDR3 region has the DNA TGCGCCAGCAGCTTTGCCGGACTAGCGCGAGGGGACCAAGAGACCCAGTACTTC.

The chain recombines TRBV30 with TRBJ2-7, with D perhaps TRBD1 (6 bases). The CDR3 is 13 amino acids. Germline CDR1 reads GTSNPN; CDR2 reads SVGIG (reference sequence). Trimming pared 5 bases from V and 4 bases from J, leaving 15 bases between. CDR3 protein: CAWSRGFFYEQYF. The CDR3 nucleotides are TGTGCCTGGTCCAGGGGTTTTTTTTACGAGCAGTACTTC.

J is TRBJ1-1 and V is TRBV9; no reliable D call. The CDR3 loop spans 13 amino acids. Trimming shortened V by 0 bases and J by 5 bases, and 8 bases separated the two germline ends. Per the germline V gene, CDR1 is SGDLS and CDR2 is YYNGEE. CDR3 DNA: TGTGCCAGCAGCGTAGGGGCAACGACTGAAGCTTTCTTT. It encodes CASSVGATTEAFF.

V is TRBV9 and J is TRBJ2-7, with 7 bases aligning to TRBD2. The ends lost 0 bases at V and 6 bases at J; junction bases unmatched: 6. This CDR3 has 14 residues. Germline values: CDR1 SGDLS, CDR2 YYNGEE. The CDR3 DNA reads as TGTGCCAGCAGCGTAGGGCGGGAGCTCGGCGAGCAGTACTTC. Residues: CASSVGRELGEQYF.

The rearrangement joins TRBV7-9 to TRBJ1-1; D remains ambiguous. V was shortened by 1 base and J by 5 bases, with 8 bases between the two germline ends. The CDR3 has 13 amino acids. Germline CDR1 is SEHNR and CDR2 is FQNEAQ (reference sequence). The CDR3 DNA reads TGTGCCAGCAGCTTAGTGTCGGGAACTGAAGCTTTCTTT. Its translation is CASSLVSGTEAFF. The variable domain in full, with the rest retrieved from reference TRBV7-9 and TRBJ1-1, is DTGVSQNPRHKITKRGQNVTFRCDPISEHNRLYWYRQTLGQGPEFLTYFQNEAQLEKSRLLSDRFSAERPKGSFSTLEIQRTEQGDSAMYLCASSLVSGTEAFFGQGTRLTVV.

This sequence joins TRBV11-2 and TRBJ1-4, with 7 bases that match TRBD1. The V and J ends lost 5 bases and 3 bases, in that order; junction bases with no gene match: 3. The germline CDR1 and CDR2 sequences are SGHAT and FQNNGV. The CDR3 has 14 residues. This chain's CDR3 is CASSPGTANEKLFF. The CDR3 nucleotides are TGTGCCAGCAGCCCGGGGACAGCTAATGAAAAACTGTTTTTT.

The CDR3 loop reads CASSERGFGGNQPQHF. In nucleotides, the CDR3 is TGTGCCAGCAGTGAGAGGGGTTTCGGGGGGAATCAGCCCCAGCATTTT. The V call is TRBV2, the J call TRBJ1-5; D may be TRBD1 (5 bases). The ends were cut back, 3 bases at V and 4 bases at J, with 16 bases in the middle. The germline CDR1 and CDR2 sequences are SNHLY and FYNNEI. This CDR3 has 16 amino acids.

This chain connects TRBV6-5 to TRBJ1-1; no firm D call. The CDR3 runs to 15 residues. Per germline, CDR1 MNHEY and CDR2 SVGAGI. V was clipped by 2 bases and J by 0 bases, with 10 bases between them. Here the CDR3 reads CASSYGHTMNTEAFF. For the CDR3, the DNA is TGTGCCAGCAGTTACGGTCACACCATGAACACTGAAGCTTTCTTT.

This chain connects TRBV5-1 to TRBJ2-3; D call uncertain. Germline assignment: CDR1 SGHRS and CDR2 YFSETQ. This CDR3 is built from 14 residues. V shed 0 bases and J shed 4 bases, with 9 bases lying between them. The CDR3 sequence: CASSLVSQADTQYF. For the CDR3, the DNA is TGCGCCAGCAGCTTGGTCAGTCAAGCAGATACGCAGTATTTT.

The V and J genes are TRBV10-3 and TRBJ2-7; 11 positions agree with TRBD2. The V and J ends lost 2 bases and 3 bases, in that order; junction bases with no gene match: 0. The CDR3 consists of 14 residues. Germline V gene lookup returns CDR1 ENHRY and CDR2 SYGVKD. The chain's CDR3 is CAISEGTSGYEQYF. The CDR3 DNA reads as TGTGCCATCAGTGAGGGGACTAGCGGCTACGAGCAGTACTTC.